These 10 T cell receptor beta chains were all obtained from the same sample, sequenced in a study of cytomegalovirus exposure and HLA in healthy donors. With 60 Vbeta and 13 Jbeta primers, the PCR was carried out. The data were produced by immunoSEQ multiplex PCR, yet TCRdb's version contains in-frame clones alone and is incomplete. The profile shows about 140,000 clones, 80% of them singletons. Sequenced: PBMCs. Source of these receptors: a man in his forties or fifties in good health and CMV-seronegative.

As for this clone: Relative to the germline gene, one junction end is altered; a read error may explain this. Other nucleotide sequences from this sample produce the same CDR3. The chain has TRBV5-6 and TRBJ1-1; TRBD1 is a possible D gene (6 bases). The CDR3 sequence is 16 residues long. Germline V CDR1 and CDR2: SGHDT, YYEEEE. As DNA, the CDR3 is TGTGCCAGCAGCGGGGGGGGGCGCCTAAGGGGCACTGAGGCTTTCTTT. As protein: CASSGGGRLRGTEAFF.

The CDR3 nucleotides are TGTGCCAGCAGTTCCACAGGGGAAAATTCACCCCTCCACTTT. Translation: CASSSTGENSPLHF. The chain is built from TRBV6-6 and TRBJ1-6; 7 nucleotides match TRBD1. J gave up 7 bases and V 4 bases, and 4 bases lay outside the gene matches. The CDR3 consists of 14 residues. The germline CDR1 and CDR2 sequences are MNHNY and SVGAGI (reference sequence).

The CDR3 protein is CASSRTGVNTEAFF. The CDR3 DNA follows: TGTGCCAGCAGCCGTACAGGGGTGAACACTGAAGCTTTCTTT. The chain joins TRBV7-9 to TRBJ1-1, with 7 bases identical to TRBD1. The CDR3 spans 14 residues. Germline values: CDR1 SEHNR, CDR2 FQNEAQ (reference sequence). V trimming: 5 bases; J trimming: 0 bases; junction bases outside the gene matches: 3.

The chain has TRBV18 and TRBJ1-5, with 9 positions matching TRBD1. Germline V gene sequence: CDR1 KGHSH, CDR2 LQKENI. The CDR3 is made up of 16 amino acids. Germline trimming cut 6 bases from V and 5 bases from J; bases unmatched to any gene: 11. In DNA, the CDR3 is TGTGCCAGCTCTTCTATACAGGGGGCTAGGGATCAGCCCCAGCATTTT. Residues: CASSSIQGARDQPQHF.

The J gene is TRBJ2-7, the V gene TRBV9; TRBD2 matches at 7 bases. Germline V lookup: CDR1 SGDLS, CDR2 YYNGEE. This CDR3 is built from 15 residues. V shed 0 bases and J 2 bases; nucleotides not matched to a gene: 5. The CDR3 sequence: CASSVDGGGAYEQYF. CDR3 bases: TGTGCCAGCAGCGTAGACGGCGGGGGAGCCTACGAGCAGTACTTC.

This sequence joins TRBV19 and TRBJ2-7, with 9 positions matching TRBD1. J gave up 3 bases and V 4 bases, and 7 bases lay outside the gene matches. The germline V gene encodes CDR1 LNHDA and CDR2 SQIVND (reference sequence). This CDR3 is built from 15 residues. In DNA form, the CDR3 reads TGTGCCAGTAGTACATTGACAGGGGGAGGCTACGAGCAGTACTTC. Protein product: CASSTLTGGGYEQYF.

This clone came up a few times. The chain couples TRBV21-1 to TRBJ2-3; no check of the table's D call, TRBD2, against the DNA was made. TRBV21-1 is an annotated pseudogene. This CDR3 comprises 13 residues. CDR3 sequence (DNA): TGTGCCAGCAGCGTGTCTAGCACAGATACGCAGTATTTT. Protein product: CASSVSSTDTQYF.

As regards this clone: Other DNA sequences of this sample code for an identical CDR3. V is TRBV7-8 and J is TRBJ1-5; perhaps TRBD1 as D (5 bases). This CDR3 contains 15 residues. Germline CDR1 is SGHVS and CDR2 is FQNEAQ. V was pared by 5 bases and J by 1 base, with 12 bases between. The CDR3 sequence: CASSTGTVSNQPQHF. In nucleotides, the CDR3 is TGTGCCAGCAGCACGGGGACTGTGAGCAATCAGCCCCAGCATTTT.

CDR3: CASSLGSGKNIQYF. CDR3 in DNA: TGTGCCAGCAGCTTAGGGTCGGGCAAAAACATTCAGTACTTC. The chain carries TRBV7-3 and TRBJ2-4; no clear D. Germline V CDR1 and CDR2: SGHTA, FQGTGA. CDR3 length: 14 residues. V dropped 2 bases and J dropped 3 bases, with 8 bases sitting between them. The full variable domain, with the rest looked up from reference TRBV7-3 and TRBJ2-4, is GAGVSQTPSNKVTEKGKYVELRCDPISGHTALYWYRQSLGQGPEFLIYFQGTGAADDSGLPNDRFFAVRPEGSVSTLKIQRTERGDSAVYLCASSLGSGKNIQYFGAGTRLSVL.

J is TRBJ2-3 and V is TRBV19; D may be TRBD2 (7 bases). Germline assignment: CDR1 LNHDA and CDR2 SQIVND (reference sequence). The CDR3 is made up of 16 amino acids. Deletions cut 1 base from V and 5 bases from J, with 16 bases between. In nucleotides, the CDR3 is TGTGCCAGTAGTATAGCGGAGGGGGGGCCTCAAGATACGCAGTATTTT. Its protein is CASSIAEGGPQDTQYF.